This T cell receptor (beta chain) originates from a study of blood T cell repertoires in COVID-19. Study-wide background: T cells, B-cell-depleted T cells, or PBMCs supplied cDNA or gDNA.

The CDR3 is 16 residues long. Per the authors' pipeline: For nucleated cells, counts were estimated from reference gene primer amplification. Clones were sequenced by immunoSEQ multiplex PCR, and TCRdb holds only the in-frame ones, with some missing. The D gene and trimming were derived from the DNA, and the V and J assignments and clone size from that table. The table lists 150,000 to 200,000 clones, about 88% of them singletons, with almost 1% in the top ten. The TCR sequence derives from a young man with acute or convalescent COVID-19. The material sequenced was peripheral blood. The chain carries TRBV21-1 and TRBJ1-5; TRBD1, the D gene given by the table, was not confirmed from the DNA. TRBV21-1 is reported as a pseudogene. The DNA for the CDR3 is TGTGCCATCCCCGGGACAGGGGACCTTAGCAATCAGCCCCAGCATTTT. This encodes CAIPGTGDLSNQPQHF.